The following is a TCR beta chain sequence with its context. PCR was performed using 60 Vbeta and 13 Jbeta primers. Data came from immunoSEQ multiplex PCR; TCRdb stores just in-frame clones and leaves some out. The table includes roughly 290,000 clones, approximately 90% detected once. V trimming: 6 bases; J trimming: 1 base; junction bases outside the gene matches: 6. This CDR3 is 14 amino acids long. Per germline, CDR1 MNHEY and CDR2 SVGAGI. These data originate in a study of cytomegalovirus exposure and HLA in healthy donors. The sample taken for sequencing was PBMCs. V usage is TRBV6-5 and J usage is TRBJ2-7, with 7 bases that match TRBD2. The TCR comes from a woman aged 18-29 years in good health and CMV-seronegative. The CDR3: CASRARRGSYEQYF. The DNA for the CDR3 is TGTGCCAGCAGGGCTCGGCGGGGGTCCTACGAGCAGTACTTC.